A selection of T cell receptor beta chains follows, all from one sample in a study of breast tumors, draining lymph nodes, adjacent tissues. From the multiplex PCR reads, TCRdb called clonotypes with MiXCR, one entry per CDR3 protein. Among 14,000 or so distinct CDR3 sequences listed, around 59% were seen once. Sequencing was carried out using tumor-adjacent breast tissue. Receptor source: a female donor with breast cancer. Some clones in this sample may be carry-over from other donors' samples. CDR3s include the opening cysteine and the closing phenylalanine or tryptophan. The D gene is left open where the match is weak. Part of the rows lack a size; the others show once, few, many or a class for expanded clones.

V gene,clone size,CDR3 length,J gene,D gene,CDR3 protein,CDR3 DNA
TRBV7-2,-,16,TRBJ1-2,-,CASSLGPFIGEYGYTF,TGTGCCAGCAGCTTAGGACCCTTCATCGGGGAATATGGCTACACCTTC
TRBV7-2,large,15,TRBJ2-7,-,CASSLDRALSYEQYF,TGTGCCAGCAGCTTAGATCGGGCTCTCTCCTACGAGCAGTACTTC
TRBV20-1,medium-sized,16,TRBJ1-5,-,CSARGQEWNPEGPQHF,TGCAGTGCTAGAGGTCAAGAATGGAACCCGGAGGGGCCCCAGCATTTT
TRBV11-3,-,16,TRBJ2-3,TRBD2,CASGFRGGPLTDTQYF,TGTGCCAGCGGCTTTCGGGGGGGACCGCTGACAGATACGCAGTATTTT
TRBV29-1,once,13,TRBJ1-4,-,CSVEWGTNEKLFF,TGCAGCGTTGAATGGGGAACTAATGAAAAACTGTTTTTT
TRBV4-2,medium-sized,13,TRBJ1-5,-,CASSPQGVQPQHF,TGTGCCAGCAGCCCCCAAGGGGTTCAGCCCCAGCATTTT
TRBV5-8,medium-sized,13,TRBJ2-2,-,CASRGEYTGELFF,TGTGCCAGCAGAGGCGAGTACACCGGGGAGCTGTTTTTT
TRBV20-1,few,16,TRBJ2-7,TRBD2,CSASRATSGGVYEQYF,TGCAGTGCTAGTCGGGCGACTAGCGGGGGGGTCTACGAGCAGTACTTC
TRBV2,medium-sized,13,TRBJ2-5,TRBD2,CASSGRAVETQYF,TGTGCCAGCAGCGGGAGGGCCGTGGAGACCCAGTACTTC
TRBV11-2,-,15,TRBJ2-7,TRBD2,CASSSSGGNSYEQYF,TGTGCCAGCAGCTCTAGCGGGGGAAACTCCTACGAGCAGTACTTC
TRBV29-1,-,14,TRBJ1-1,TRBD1,CSVGGTGLDTEAFF,TGCAGCGTTGGAGGGACAGGACTGGACACTGAGGCTTTCTTT
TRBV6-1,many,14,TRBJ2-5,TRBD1,CASSKYRTGETQYF,TGTGCCAGCAGCAAATACAGGACAGGGGAGACCCAGTACTTC
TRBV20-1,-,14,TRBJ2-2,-,CSASFGQGAGELFF,TGCAGTGCTAGTTTCGGGCAGGGTGCCGGGGAGCTGTTTTTT
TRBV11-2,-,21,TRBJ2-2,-,CSHSLDPSCWHRGEYTGELFF,TGTAGCCATAGTTTAGATCCAAGCTGCTGGCACAGAGGCGAGTACACCGGGGAGCTGTTTTTT
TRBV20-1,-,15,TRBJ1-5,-,CSARDPRAGNQPQHF,TGCAGTGCTAGAGATCCCCGGGCTGGCAATCAGCCCCAGCATTTT
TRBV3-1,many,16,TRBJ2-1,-,CASSRHSYRDTNEQFF,TGTGCCAGCAGCCGGCATAGTTACAGGGACACCAATGAGCAGTTCTTC
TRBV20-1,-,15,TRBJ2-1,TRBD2,CSARMAGEAYNEQFF,TGCAGTGCTAGAATGGCGGGAGAGGCCTACAATGAGCAGTTCTTC
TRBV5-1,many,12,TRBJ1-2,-,CASSLGQDGYTF,TGCGCCAGCAGCTTGGGACAGGATGGCTACACCTTC
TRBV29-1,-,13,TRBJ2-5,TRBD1,CSARLTGAETQYF,TGCAGCGCTCGACTAACAGGGGCAGAGACCCAGTACTTC
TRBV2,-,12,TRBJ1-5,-,CASKEGNQPQHF,TGTGCCAGCAAAGAGGGCAATCAGCCCCAGCATTTT
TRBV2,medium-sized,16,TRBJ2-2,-,CASSDQRGLNTGELFF,TGTGCCAGCAGTGATCAACGGGGGCTAAACACCGGGGAGCTGTTTTTT
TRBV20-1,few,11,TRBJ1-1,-,CSASAGLGAFF,TGCAGTGCTAGTGCGGGACTCGGGGCTTTCTTT
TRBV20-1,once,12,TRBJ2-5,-,CSARAYQETQYF,TGCAGTGCTAGGGCTTACCAAGAGACCCAGTACTTC
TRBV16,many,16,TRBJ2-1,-,CASSQSGRGSYNEQFF,TGTGCCAGCAGCCAATCGGGGCGGGGCTCCTACAATGAGCAGTTCTTC
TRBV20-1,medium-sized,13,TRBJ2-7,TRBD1,CSAMPGTVYEQYF,TGCAGTGCAATGCCCGGGACAGTCTACGAGCAGTACTTC
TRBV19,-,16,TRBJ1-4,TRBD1,CASRDREHGANEKLSF,TGTGCCAGCCGGGACAGGGAACATGGAGCTAATGAAAAACTGTCTTTT
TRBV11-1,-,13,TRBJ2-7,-,CASSLYSSYEQYF,TGTGCCAGCAGCTTATATTCCTCCTACGAGCAGTACTTC
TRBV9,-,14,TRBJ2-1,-,CASSLEAAGYEQFF,TGTGCCAGCAGCTTGGAGGCAGCCGGATACGAGCAGTTCTTC
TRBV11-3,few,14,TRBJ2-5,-,CASSLGVVRETQYF,TGTGCCAGCAGTTTAGGTGTAGTGCGGGAGACCCAGTACTTC
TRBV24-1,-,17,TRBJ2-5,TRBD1,CATGDYGTAEGQETQYF,TGTGCCACCGGTGACTATGGGACAGCTGAGGGCCAAGAGACCCAGTACTTT
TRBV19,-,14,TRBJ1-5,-,CASSIGEWGQPQHF,TGTGCCAGTAGTATTGGGGAATGGGGTCAGCCCCAGCATTTT
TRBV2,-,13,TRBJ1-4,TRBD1,CASRGTVNEKLFF,TGTGCCAGCAGGGGGACAGTAAATGAAAAACTGTTTTTT
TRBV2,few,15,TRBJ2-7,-,CASSEIPGGNYEQYF,TGTGCCAGCAGTGAAATCCCCGGGGGAAACTACGAGCAGTACTTC
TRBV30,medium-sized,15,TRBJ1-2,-,CAWSEGTGAGYGYTF,TGTGCCTGGAGTGAAGGGACGGGGGCTGGCTATGGCTACACCTTC
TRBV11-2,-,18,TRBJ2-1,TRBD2,CASSLGASGGVLYNEQFF,TGTGCCAGCAGCTTAGGTGCGAGCGGGGGGGTGTTGTACAATGAGCAGTTCTTC
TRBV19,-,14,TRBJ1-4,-,CASRPGRGNEKLFF,TGTGCCAGTAGACCGGGGCGCGGTAATGAAAAACTGTTTTTT
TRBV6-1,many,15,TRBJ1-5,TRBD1,CASSASQGGDQSQHF,TGTGCCAGCAGTGCCTCGCAGGGGGGCGATCAGTCCCAGCATTTT
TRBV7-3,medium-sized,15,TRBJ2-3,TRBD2,CASSAGLGHTDTQYF,TGTGCCAGCAGCGCGGGACTAGGCCACACAGATACGCAGTATTTT
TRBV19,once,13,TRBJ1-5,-,CASSSKGGQPQHF,TGTGCCAGTAGTTCCAAGGGGGGACAGCCCCAGCATTTT
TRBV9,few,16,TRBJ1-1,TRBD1,CASSVHTGARNTEAFF,TGTGCCAGCAGCGTACACACAGGGGCGAGGAACACTGAAGCTTTCTTT
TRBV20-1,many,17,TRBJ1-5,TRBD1,CSASSSRGIDSNQPQHF,TGCAGTGCTAGTAGTTCCAGGGGGATTGATAGCAATCAGCCCCAGCATTTT
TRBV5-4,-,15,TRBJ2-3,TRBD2,CASSLGRGGTDTQYF,TGTGCCAGCAGCTTGGGACGGGGGGGCACAGATACGCAGTATTTT
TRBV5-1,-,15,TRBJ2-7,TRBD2,CASSLGSGESYEQYF,TGCGCCAGCAGCTTGGGTAGCGGGGAATCCTACGAGCAGTACTTC
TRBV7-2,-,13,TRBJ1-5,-,CASSLSQKQPQHF,TGTGCCAGCAGCTTATCACAGAAACAGCCCCAGCATTTT
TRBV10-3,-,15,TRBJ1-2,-,CAISEYGRGKNGYTF,TGTGCCATCAGTGAGTATGGCAGGGGAAAGAATGGCTACACCTTC
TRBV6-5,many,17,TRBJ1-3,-,CASSNGLRSSSGNTIYF,TGTGCCAGCAGCAATGGTCTGCGCTCGAGCTCTGGAAACACCATATATTTT
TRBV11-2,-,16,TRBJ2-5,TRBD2,CASSPEGSGSWGTQYF,TGTGCCAGCAGTCCAGAGGGTAGCGGGAGTTGGGGGACCCAGTACTTC
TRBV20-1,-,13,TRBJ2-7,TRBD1,CSASAGTVYEQYF,TGCAGTGCTAGCGCCGGGACAGTCTACGAGCAGTACTTC
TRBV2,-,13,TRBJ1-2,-,CASSTDGFYGYTF,TGTGCCAGCAGCACGGACGGATTCTATGGCTACACCTTC
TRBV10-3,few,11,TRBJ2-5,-,CASGGQETQYF,TGTGCATCAGGAGGGCAAGAGACCCAGTACTTC
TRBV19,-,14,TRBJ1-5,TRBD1,CASATGVHNQPQHF,TGTGCCAGCGCAACAGGGGTCCACAATCAGCCCCAGCATTTT
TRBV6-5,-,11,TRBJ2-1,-,CASSHGGEQFF,TGTGCCAGCAGTCACGGCGGGGAGCAGTTCTTC
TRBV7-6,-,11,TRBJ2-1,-,CASSLIGEQFF,TGTGCCAGCAGCTTAATCGGTGAGCAGTTCTTC
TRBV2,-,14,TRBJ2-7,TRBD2,CASSERGSPYEQYF,TGTGCCAGCAGTGAACGCGGGAGCCCCTACGAGCAGTACTTC
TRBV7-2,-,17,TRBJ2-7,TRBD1,CASSLFGTGGDAYEQYF,TGTGCCAGCAGCTTGTTCGGGACAGGGGGTGACGCCTACGAGCAGTACTTC